This entry lists 32 T cell receptor beta chains sequenced from one sample in a study of T cells in Graves' hyperthyroidism and ophthalmopathy. The source material, RNA transcripts, was used to amplify TCR beta CDR3 regions. The HTBI primer set was used in a first-round RT-PCR of the TCR CDR3. One entry per CDR3 protein results from TCRdb running MiXCR on the multiplex PCR reads. The sample lists 45,000 to 75,000 distinct CDR3 sequences; 40% to 55% were seen once. Sequencing was done on a sample of blood. These receptors were collected from a woman between 25 and 40 years old with Graves' ophthalmopathy.

This clonotype has at least ten counts. This chain links TRBV6-5 with TRBJ2-7, with TRBD1 matching 8 bases. V dropped 5 bases and J dropped 3; count of bases not matched to a gene: 9. The CDR3 has 15 residues. Germline CDR1 reads MNHEY; CDR2 reads SVGAGI. CDR3 loop: CASSKDRGGVYEQYF. CDR3 nucleotides: TGTGCCAGCAGTAAAGACAGGGGCGGTGTCTACGAGCAGTACTTC.

This clonotype showed up many times. The chain couples TRBV20-1 to TRBJ1-5; a weak D match, TRBD1 (6 bases). The CDR3 runs to 15 residues. Germline CDR1 DFQATT, CDR2 SNEGSKA (reference sequence). Trimming cost V 4 bases and J 0 bases, with 13 bases left between them. The CDR3 region is CSAKRTAYSNQPQHF. The CDR3 nucleotides read TGCAGTGCTAAAAGGACAGCATATAGCAATCAGCCCCAGCATTTT.

The chain combines TRBV19 with TRBJ1-1; no definite D call. This CDR3 has 15 amino acids. Trimming removed 5 bases from V and 2 bases from J, with 15 bases in between. The germline V gene encodes CDR1 LNHDA and CDR2 SQIVND (reference sequence). The CDR3, as DNA: TGTGCCAGTAGTTCCGCTATGTATGGAAACACTGAAGCTTTCTTT. Its translation is CASSSAMYGNTEAFF.

The rearrangement joins TRBV20-1 to TRBJ1-5; a weak D match, TRBD1 (5 bases). Germline CDR1 is DFQATT and CDR2 is SNEGSKA (reference sequence). Between the trimmed V and J ends, which lost 0 bases and 4 bases, there was a span of 13 bases. The CDR3 runs to 15 residues. The CDR3 loop is CSARDGAGSNQPQHF. DNA of the CDR3: TGCAGTGCTAGAGATGGGGCGGGGTCTAATCAGCCCCAGCATTTT.

This clonotype showed up many times. The chain uses TRBV6-5 and TRBJ1-6, with a tentative D call TRBD1 (6 bases). Germline-derived CDR1 and CDR2 are MNHEY and SVGAGI. The CDR3 spans 14 residues. Trimming shortened V by 5 bases and J by 6 bases, and 11 bases separated the two germline ends. Here the CDR3 DNA reads TGTGCCAGCAGTAAGACAGGAATTAATTCACCCCTCCACTTT. It specifies CASSKTGINSPLHF.

The chain uses TRBV13 and TRBJ2-3, with 9 nucleotides matching TRBD1. The CDR3 totals 16 residues. Germline CDR1 is PRHDT and CDR2 is FYEKMQ (reference sequence). Trimming cost V 4 bases and J 2 bases; bases outside gene matches: 7. The CDR3 is CASSSGGQGLTDTQYF. The CDR3 DNA sequence: TGTGCCAGCAGCTCTGGGGGACAGGGACTCACAGATACGCAGTATTTT. Drawing the rest from reference TRBV13 and TRBJ2-3, the complete variable domain is AAGVIQSPRHLIKEKRETATLKCYPIPRHDTVYWYQQGPGQDPQFLISFYEKMQSDKGSIPDRFSAQQFSDYHSELNMSSLELGDSALYFCASSSGGQGLTDTQYFGPGTRLTVL.

This clonotype was counted a single time. A read error may account for a junction end that differs from germline. The genes are TRBV10-1 and TRBJ2-1; D is perhaps TRBD1 (5 bases). Germline V gene sequence: CDR1 WNHNN, CDR2 SYGVQD (reference sequence). The CDR3 has 16 residues. The CDR3 loop is CASNEDESGLSNEQVF. For the CDR3, the DNA is TGCGCCAGCAATGAAGATGAGTCAGGGCTTTCAAATGAGCAGGTCTTC.

This clonotype was observed at least ten times. This may come from a read error, since a much larger clone is one base off. The chain combines TRBV7-6 with TRBJ2-5, with TRBD2 identical over 9 bases. Germline V lookup: CDR1 SGHVS, CDR2 FNYEAQ. The CDR3 covers 18 residues. With 5 bases clipped from V and 1 base from J, the junction kept 14 bases outside the gene matches. This chain's CDR3 is CASSGRGTLAGLQETQYF. The CDR3 DNA sequence: TGTGCCAGCAGCGGTCGCGGAACACTAGCGGGTCTCCAAGAGACCCAGTACTTC. Combining the CDR3 with reference TRBV7-6 and TRBJ2-5 gives the whole variable domain GAGVSQSPRYKVTKRGQDVALRCDPISGHVSLYWYRQALGQGPEFLTYFNYEAQQDKSGLPNDRFSAERPEGSISTLTIQRTEQRDSAMYRCASSGRGTLAGLQETQYFGPGTRLLVL.

This clonotype was counted at least ten times. The chain combines TRBV11-2 with TRBJ1-2; possible D gene TRBD1, 6 bases. V was trimmed by 5 bases and J by 3 bases, leaving 10 bases between them. The CDR3 totals 13 residues. The germline V gene has CDR1 SGHAT and CDR2 FQNNGV. DNA of the CDR3: TGTGCCAGCAGCCTAAGACAGGACTATGGCTACACCTTC. Protein: CASSLRQDYGYTF. Together with reference TRBV11-2 and TRBJ1-2, the CDR3 gives the full variable domain: EAGVAQSPRYKIIEKRQSVAFWCNPISGHATLYWYQQILGQGPKLLIQFQNNGVVDDSQLPKDRFSAERLKGVDSTLKIQPAKLEDSAVYLCASSLRQDYGYTFGSGTRLTVV.

The rearrangement uses TRBV2 and TRBJ2-5, with D possibly being TRBD2 (7 bases). V lost 6 bases and J lost 4, with 15 bases in between. The length of the CDR3 is 14 residues. CDR1 SNHLY and CDR2 FYNNEI come from the germline V gene. CDR3 sequence reads: CASRLRGRGETQYF. CDR3 DNA: TGTGCCAGCAGATTGAGGGGGAGGGGAGAGACCCAGTACTTC.

Worth noting for this clonotype: Since no conserved phenylalanine or tryptophan closes the CDR3, a read error is the likely cause. The genes are TRBV20-1 and TRBJ2-2; TRBD1 agrees at 9 bases. Germline V lookup: CDR1 DFQATT, CDR2 SNEGSKA (reference sequence). Trimming cost V 6 bases and J 6 bases; bases outside gene matches: 5. The CDR3 runs 13 residues. CDR3 coding DNA: TGCAGTGCGGACAGGGGAGGTCCCGGGGAGCTGTTTCTT. Encoded protein: CSADRGGPGELFL.

Worth noting for this clonotype: One end of the junction varies from germline; a read error may be responsible. The chain employs TRBV9 and TRBJ2-1; 12 bases align to TRBD2. The V gene's germline CDR1 is SGDLS and CDR2 YYNGEE. The CDR3 loop spans 12 amino acids. CDR3 region: CASSPTSGGQLF. The DNA for the CDR3 is TGTGCCAGCAGCCCGACTAGCGGGGGTCAGCTCTTC.

The chain joins TRBV2 to TRBJ2-3; D uncertain. The DNA end is a closer match to TRBJ1-5, so the J assignment may be wrong. The CDR3 runs to 13 residues. Germline-derived CDR1 and CDR2 are SNHLY and FYNNEI. CDR3 bases: TGTGCCAGCAGTCTGGACTGGGGAGGTACGCAGCATTTT. It is translated as CASSLDWGGTQHF.

This clonotype was recorded many times. The chain employs TRBV7-3 and TRBJ2-1; TRBD2 agrees at 15 bases. This CDR3 is 15 amino acids long. The ends lost 5 bases at V and 10 bases at J; junction bases unmatched: 6. CDR1 is SGHTA and CDR2 is FQGTGA in the germline V gene. The DNA for the CDR3 is TGTGCCAGCAGCCCAACGGGACTAGCGGGAGGAGAGCAGTTCTTC. Protein: CASSPTGLAGGEQFF.

This clonotype was counted ten times or more. V is TRBV28 and J is TRBJ2-3; tentatively, D is TRBD1 (5 bases). With 6 bases removed from V and 0 bases from J, the gap between germline ends came to 7 bases. Germline CDR1 MDHEN, CDR2 SYDVKM. The CDR3 runs 13 residues. The CDR3 DNA reads as TGTGCCAGCAGATCAGGGAGCACAGATACGCAGTATTTT. Translating it yields CASRSGSTDTQYF. The full variable domain, with the rest looked up from reference TRBV28 and TRBJ2-3, is DVKVTQSSRYLVKRTGEKVFLECVQDMDHENMFWYRQDPGLGLRLIYFSYDVKMKEKGDIPEGYSVSREKKERFSLILESASTNQTSMYLCASRSGSTDTQYFGPGTRLTVL.

The V gene is TRBV6-6, the J gene TRBJ1-4; D is unresolved. CDR3 length: 14 residues. Trimming took 5 bases from V and 7 from J, leaving 14 bases between them. Germline CDR1 reads MNHNY; CDR2 reads SVGAGI (reference sequence). CDR3 in DNA: TGTGCCAGCAGTGCCGTGTTAGCGGGTGAAAAACTGTTTTTT. As protein: CASSAVLAGEKLFF.

This clonotype was counted a single time. The CDR3 carries no conserved terminal phenylalanine or tryptophan, so it likely arises from a read error. V and J are TRBV4-1 and TRBJ2-5, with D tentatively TRBD2 (6 bases). CDR3 length: 15 amino acids. CDR1 and CDR2 (germline): MGHRA, YSYEKL. The CDR3 loop is CAGSQEGREVETQYL. The CDR3 DNA reads as TGCGCCGGCAGCCAAGAGGGTAGGGAGGTTGAGACCCAGTACCTC.

The chain combines TRBV11-2 with TRBJ2-7; 8 nucleotides align to TRBD1. Trimming cost V 5 bases and J 3 bases; bases outside gene matches: 9. The CDR3 sequence is 15 residues long. Germline V gene data show CDR1 as SGHAT and CDR2 as FQNNGV. CDR3 DNA: TGTGCCAGCAGCCAAGGACAGGGAGGAGGCTACGAGCAGTACTTC. It specifies CASSQGQGGGYEQYF.

This clonotype was detected ten times or more. This rearrangement joins TRBV9 to TRBJ2-1; 11 bases are a match to TRBD2. The trim removed 3 bases at V and 5 bases at J, leaving 7 bases unmatched. This CDR3 has 16 residues. Germline V CDR1 and CDR2: SGDLS, YYNGEE. DNA for the CDR3: TGTGCCAGCAGCGCTTCACTAGCGGGAGTGCACAATGAGCAGTTCTTC. Protein: CASSASLAGVHNEQFF.

Concerning this clonotype: Likely a read error: the CDR3 ends without its conserved phenylalanine or tryptophan. The chain joins TRBV10-3 to TRBJ2-5; no clear D. Per the germline V gene, CDR1 is ENHRY and CDR2 is SYGVKD. This CDR3 has 14 amino acids. Trimming took off 1 base at V and 5 bases at J, with 11 bases between the two ends. CDR3 sequence (DNA): TGTGCCATCAGTGAGTTTCGAGTACACGAGACCCAGTACTAC. It encodes CAISEFRVHETQYY.

Notes on this clonotype: This CDR3 fails to terminate in the conserved phenylalanine or tryptophan, so it likely reflects a read error. It is unclear where the CDR3 begins or ends on the DNA, so no DNA is shown, and the CDR3 is as TCRdb lists it. The V and J genes are TRBV6-5 and TRBJ1-2. Inclusive of both ends, the CDR3 amounts to 12 amino acids. Germline CDR1 and CDR2: MNHEY and SVGAGI. CDR3 sequence reads: CASSYSSSGFSY.

This clonotype was recorded at least ten times. The V gene is TRBV29-1, the J gene TRBJ2-3; D possibly corresponds to TRBD1 (5 bases). In germline, CDR1 is SQVTM, CDR2 ANQGSEA. The V and J ends lost 7 bases and 4 bases respectively, with 9 bases between them. The CDR3 consists of 11 residues. The CDR3 spells CSAMTADTQYF. Written as DNA, the CDR3 is TGCAGCGCGATGACAGCAGATACGCAGTATTTT.

The V and J genes are TRBV2 and TRBJ1-3, with TRBD1 as a possible D gene (6 bases). Germline CDR1 and CDR2: SNHLY and FYNNEI. With 7 bases removed from V and 4 bases from J, the gap between germline ends came to 14 bases. The CDR3 is 14 amino acids. Written as DNA, the CDR3 is TGTGCCAGCACCGGTGACAGGATCGGAAACACCATATATTTT. It specifies CASTGDRIGNTIYF.

This clonotype was counted ten times or more. The J gene is TRBJ2-7, the V gene TRBV6-1; D is undetermined. V lost 2 bases and J lost 4, with 6 bases in between. Germline V gives CDR1 MNHNS, CDR2 SASEGT. This CDR3 has 12 amino acids. The CDR3 DNA sequence: TGTGCCAGCAGTGAATGGGCTTACGAGCAGTACTTC. Protein: CASSEWAYEQYF.

This sequence joins TRBV4-1 and TRBJ1-5, with 7 nucleotides matching TRBD1. V trimming: 1 base; J trimming: 6 bases; junction bases outside the gene matches: 6. The CDR3 is 15 residues long. Germline CDR1 MGHRA, CDR2 YSYEKL. The CDR3 here is CASSQGQGGGQPQHF. The CDR3 DNA follows: TGCGCCAGCAGCCAAGGACAGGGAGGAGGTCAGCCCCAGCATTTT.

In this sample, this clonotype is medium-sized (0.01 to 0.1%). The rearrangement links TRBV15 to TRBJ2-7; D may match TRBD1 or TRBD2 (5 bases each). Germline-derived CDR1 and CDR2 are LNHNV and YYDKDF (reference sequence). CDR3 size: 13 residues. V was trimmed by 7 bases and J by 0 bases, leaving 10 bases between them. CDR3 sequence (DNA): TGTGCCACCACAAGAGGGGACTCCTACGAGCAGTACTTC. Protein product: CATTRGDSYEQYF.

The rearrangement links TRBV7-6 to TRBJ2-1; tentative D call: TRBD1 (5 bases). Germline V gives CDR1 SGHVS, CDR2 FNYEAQ. The CDR3 is 15 amino acids. Trimming stripped 0 bases from V and 12 bases from J, with 18 bases between. The CDR3 spells CASSLAPGPADTQFF. The CDR3 coding sequence is TGTGCCAGCAGCTTAGCCCCAGGGCCCGCAGATACGCAGTTCTTC.

This clonotype was found many times. This sequence joins TRBV6-5 and TRBJ1-1; 9 bases map to TRBD1. V gave up 0 bases and J gave up 1 base; unmatched junction bases: 3. Germline-derived CDR1 and CDR2 are MNHEY and SVGAGI. The CDR3 has 16 residues. CDR3 coding DNA: TGTGCCAGCAGTTACTCGATACAGGGGGCGAACACTGAAGCTTTCTTT. Protein: CASSYSIQGANTEAFF.

This clonotype was found many times. J is TRBJ1-2 and V is TRBV3-1, with D uncertain. V gave up 4 bases and J gave up 4 bases, with 10 bases separating them. This CDR3 has 13 amino acids. CDR1 is LGHDT and CDR2 is YNNKEL in the germline V gene (reference sequence). The chain's CDR3 is CASSPQAPYGYTF. CDR3 in DNA: TGTGCCAGCAGCCCCCAGGCCCCCTATGGCTACACCTTC.

The V and J genes are TRBV10-2 and TRBJ2-2, with a possible D match to TRBD2 (5 bases). In germline, CDR1 is WSHSY, CDR2 SAAADI. The V and J ends lost 8 bases and 11 bases respectively, with 18 bases between them. This CDR3 contains 13 residues. DNA of the CDR3: TGCGCCAGCGTCAGGACCGATCGGGGTGAGCTGTTTTTT. It codes for CASVRTDRGELFF.

The table lists this clonotype with many counts. At one end the junction does not follow the germline gene, possibly because of a read error. The chain carries TRBV7-8 and TRBJ2-1, with TRBD2 matching over 13 bases. Germline-derived CDR1 and CDR2 are SGHVS and FQNEAQ. CDR3 length equals 20 residues. The CDR3 DNA follows: TGTGCCAGCAGTCCCAACCCGGGACTAGCGGGATACCACTCCTACAATGAGCGGTTCTTC. Its protein is CASSPNPGLAGYHSYNERFF.

A word on this clonotype: Because it lacks the conserved phenylalanine or tryptophan at the end, this CDR3 is likely a read error. Because the CDR3's place on the DNA is in doubt, the DNA is left out and the CDR3 is given as listed by TCRdb. The rearrangement uses TRBV6-4 and TRBJ2-7; the table's D gene call, TRBD2, was not cross checked with the DNA. From its first to its last residue, the CDR3 has 12 amino acids. CDR1 and CDR2 from the germline V gene are MRHNA and SNTAGT. CDR3 residues: CASSVTSGTPLT.